This T cell receptor beta chain was captured in a study of blood T cell repertoires in COVID-19. Turning to the study itself: The study drew acute and convalescent COVID-19 samples from the United States, Italy and Spain. T cells, B-cell-depleted T cells, or PBMCs provided the cDNA or gDNA that served as material.

In the authors' methods: Researchers report that nucleated cell counts were estimated from reference gene primer amplification. Sequencing was performed with immunoSEQ multiplex PCR; in TCRdb, only in-frame clones are kept and a portion is missing. V and J calls and clone size are given by that table; D and trimming were obtained from the DNA. The sample records some 93,000 clones, more than 75% being singletons. Unmatched junction bases numbered 7, after V lost 0 bases and J lost 7 bases. The CDR3 sequence is 15 residues long. From germline, CDR1 is SGHRS and CDR2 YFSETQ. This sequence joins TRBV5-1 and TRBJ2-7; the match to TRBD1 covers 10 bases. This TCR derives from a human donor in a cohort sampled during active COVID-19. Material: peripheral blood. CDR3 in DNA: TGCGCCAGCAGCTTGGAGGGACAGGGGAGACTTGAGCAGTACTTC. Its translation is CASSLEGQGRLEQYF. The whole variable domain, remainder taken from reference TRBV5-1 and TRBJ2-7, is KAGVTQTPRYLIKTRGQQVTLSCSPISGHRSVSWYQQTPGQGLQFLFEYFSETQRNKGNFPGRFSGRQFSNSRSEMNVSTLELGDSALYLCASSLEGQGRLEQYFGPGTRLTVT.